Below are 32 T cell receptor beta chains sequenced from a single sample in a study of blood T cell repertoires in COVID-19 (TCRdb year 2020). Libraries were made using the immunoSEQ multiplex PCR assay. Sourced from immuneACCESS, this table was stored by TCRdb with only in-frame sequences that have V and J called. A share of the clones is absent; for the studies checked, an unresolved V gene accounts for under half, and the remainder has no known explanation. In this sample the table shows approximately 220,000 clones, around nine tenths of which occur a single time. Clones ranked in the top ten supply 5.5% to 7.5% of the sample. The specimen was peripheral blood. All receptors come from a man aged 60 to 69 who had recovered from COVID-19.

The V gene is TRBV6-5, the J gene TRBJ2-1; TRBD2 matches at 13 bases. CDR1 and CDR2 from the germline V gene are MNHEY and SVGAGI. The CDR3 is 16 residues long. The V segment lost 4 bases and the J segment 10 bases; nucleotides outside the gene matches: 10. CDR3 sequence (DNA): TGTGCCAGCAGTTCGACCGGACTAGCGGGAGCTAGGGAGCAGTTCTTC. Protein sequence: CASSSTGLAGAREQFF.

This clone was seen only a few times. The rearrangement links TRBV30 to TRBJ1-6; no reliable D call. Germline V lookup: CDR1 GTSNPN, CDR2 SVGIG (reference sequence). The CDR3 has 11 residues. The germline V and J ends were trimmed by 5 bases and 6 bases, with 5 bases remaining between them. The CDR3 loop reads CAWDFNSPLHF. DNA for the CDR3: TGTGCCTGGGACTTTAATTCACCCCTCCACTTT.

The rearrangement uses TRBV11-1 and TRBJ1-4; D unclear. There are 13 residues in the CDR3. Trimming shortened V by 6 bases and J by 1 base, and 6 bases separated the two germline ends. The germline V gene encodes CDR1 SGHAT and CDR2 FQDESV (reference sequence). CDR3 residues: CASSGRTNEKLFF. CDR3 DNA: TGTGCCAGCAGTGGGAGAACTAATGAAAAACTGTTTTTT.

The chain has TRBV9 and TRBJ1-5; D uncertain. This CDR3 region has 16 residues. Between the trimmed V and J ends, which lost 5 bases and 2 bases, there was a span of 17 bases. Germline loops: CDR1 SGDLS, CDR2 YYNGEE. The CDR3 DNA is TGTGCCAGCAGACCCTCCACCGGTTTCGGCAATCAGCCCCAGCATTTT. Protein product: CASRPSTGFGNQPQHF.

The V gene is TRBV27, the J gene TRBJ1-1, with TRBD1 identical over 9 bases. CDR1 and CDR2 (germline): MNHEY, SMNVEV (reference sequence). Unmatched junction bases numbered 8, after V lost 5 bases and J lost 1 base. The CDR3 runs to 16 residues. The CDR3 region has the DNA TGTGCCAGCAGTGTCCGGACAGGGGCATCGAACACTGAAGCTTTCTTT. This codes for CASSVRTGASNTEAFF.

This clone was recorded once. This rearrangement joins TRBV5-1 to TRBJ2-5, with D possibly TRBD2 on 6 matching bases. The V gene's germline CDR1 is SGHRS and CDR2 YFSETQ. V was pared by 0 bases and J by 9 bases, with 15 bases between. The CDR3 has 14 amino acids. The CDR3 coding sequence is TGCGCCAGCAGCTTGGGGAGAGTCCAGCGGGCCCAGTACTTC. This codes for CASSLGRVQRAQYF.

This clone appeared a few times. The V and J genes are TRBV3-1 (or the pseudogene TRBV3-2) and TRBJ2-1, with 13 positions matching TRBD2. The J segment lost 7 bases and the V segment lost 4 bases, leaving 4 bases of the junction unmatched. The V gene's germline CDR1 is LGHDT and CDR2 YNNKEL (reference sequence). This CDR3 spans 15 amino acids. CDR3 residues: CASSRGTSGMNEQFF. CDR3 sequence (DNA): TGTGCCAGCAGCCGAGGGACTAGCGGGATGAATGAGCAGTTCTTC.

The V call is TRBV6-6, the J call TRBJ2-3; 7 bases line up with TRBD2. Germline V lookup: CDR1 MNHNY, CDR2 SVGAGI (reference sequence). J was trimmed by 2 bases and V by 6 bases; bases with no gene match: 8. This CDR3 has 15 amino acids. The CDR3 is CASSPRGDSTDTQYF. The CDR3 DNA reads TGTGCCAGCAGCCCCCGGGGGGACTCCACAGATACGCAGTATTTT.

J is TRBJ2-1 and V is TRBV19; 11 nucleotides agree with TRBD2. This CDR3 contains 20 residues. Germline V gene sequence: CDR1 LNHDA, CDR2 SQIVND (reference sequence). The junction had 13 bases not matched to a gene; V was cut back by 3 bases and J by 0 bases. In DNA form, the CDR3 reads TGTGCCAGTAGTATGGAAAGGGGAGTAGCGGGGGGGCGCTCCTACAATGAGCAGTTCTTC. It encodes CASSMERGVAGGRSYNEQFF.

The chain combines TRBV4-1 with TRBJ1-2; D is uncertain. Trimming removed 0 bases at V and 5 bases at J, with 7 bases between. Germline assignment: CDR1 MGHRA and CDR2 YSYEKL. CDR3 length: 13 residues. The CDR3 here is CASSQDSVYGYTF. CDR3 DNA: TGCGCCAGCAGCCAAGATAGCGTGTATGGCTACACCTTC.

This chain connects TRBV19 to TRBJ1-4, with a possible D match to TRBD1 (5 bases). From germline, CDR1 is LNHDA and CDR2 SQIVND (reference sequence). Trimming removed 3 bases at V and 3 bases at J, with 11 bases between. This CDR3 region has 15 residues. CDR3 protein: CASSMAGQANEKLFF. The CDR3, as DNA: TGTGCCAGTAGTATGGCAGGACAAGCTAATGAAAAACTGTTTTTT. The full variable domain, completed using reference TRBV19 and TRBJ1-4, is DGGITQSPKYLFRKEGQNVTLSCEQNLNHDAMYWYRQDPGQGLRLIYYSQIVNDFQKGDIAEGYSVSREKKESFPLTVTSAQKNPTAFYLCASSMAGQANEKLFFGSGTQLSVL.

The V call is TRBV6-2 or TRBV6-3, the J call TRBJ2-7; 7 nucleotides agree with TRBD1. The CDR3 is 13 residues long. The germline CDR1 and CDR2 sequences are MNHEY and SVGEGT. V trimming: 5 bases; J trimming: 2 bases; junction bases outside the gene matches: 3. DNA of the CDR3: TGTGCCAGCAGTATCCAGGGGGCCTACGAGCAGTACTTC. Its translation: CASSIQGAYEQYF.

CDR3 sequence reads: CASSPSLAGDYGYTF. The CDR3 nucleotides read TGCGCCAGCAGTCCCAGTCTGGCAGGGGACTATGGCTACACCTTC. This chain connects TRBV4-1 to TRBJ1-2; D possibly corresponds to TRBD1 (6 bases). From germline, CDR1 is MGHRA and CDR2 YSYEKL. Trimming took 6 bases from V and 3 from J, leaving 17 bases between them. The CDR3 has 15 amino acids.

This chain joins TRBV12-3 or TRBV12-4 and TRBJ2-3; a weak D match, TRBD1 (5 bases). CDR3 size: 11 residues. Trimming cost V 3 bases and J 9 bases, with 7 bases left between them. The CDR3 protein is CASSLGLTQYF. Here the CDR3 DNA reads TGTGCCAGCAGTTTGGGGCTAACGCAGTATTTT.

J is TRBJ2-3 and V is TRBV5-6; 11 bases align to TRBD2. Germline V gene data show CDR1 as SGHDT and CDR2 as YYEEEE. The CDR3 sequence is 14 residues long. J lost 6 bases, V lost 6 bases, and 6 bases had no gene match. This CDR3 reads CASNPGLAVDTQYF. The DNA for the CDR3 is TGTGCCAGCAACCCGGGACTAGCGGTGGATACGCAGTATTTT.

The CDR3 coding sequence is TGTGCCAGCAGTTTATTTTCTATAGGGGGCGGGATGGTGAACACTGAAGCTTTCTTT. Translating it yields CASSLFSIGGGMVNTEAFF. V gene TRBV27 combines with J gene TRBJ1-1, with TRBD1 matching over 7 bases. J was trimmed by 0 bases and V by 1 base; bases with no gene match: 14. This CDR3 spans 19 amino acids. Germline-derived CDR1 and CDR2 are MNHEY and SMNVEV (reference sequence).

This sequence joins TRBV9 and TRBJ1-2; TRBD1 matches at 9 bases. Trimming at V came to 4 bases and at J to 4 bases, leaving 17 bases not matched to a gene. The CDR3 extends over 18 amino acids. Germline-derived CDR1 and CDR2 are SGDLS and YYNGEE. The CDR3 loop is CASSPTSSTGGGSYGYTF. CDR3 in DNA: TGTGCCAGCAGCCCTACCAGCAGCACAGGGGGCGGAAGCTATGGCTACACCTTC.

The V call is TRBV18, the J call TRBJ1-1; D is undetermined. CDR3 length: 15 amino acids. Germline V lookup: CDR1 KGHSH, CDR2 LQKENI. V was trimmed by 10 bases and J by 4 bases, leaving 22 bases between them. The CDR3 DNA reads TGTGCCACTTCACGGGGTAACGGACTGGGCACTGAAGCTTTCTTT. Its protein is CATSRGNGLGTEAFF.

Only a few counts were recorded for this clone. This rearrangement joins TRBV9 to TRBJ2-7; 7 nucleotides align to TRBD2. J gave up 0 bases and V 4 bases, and 10 bases lay outside the gene matches. The germline V gene has CDR1 SGDLS and CDR2 YYNGEE. The CDR3 contains 16 residues. This CDR3 is CASSPSVGGSSYEQYF. CDR3 bases: TGTGCCAGCAGCCCTAGTGTGGGGGGGAGCTCCTACGAGCAGTACTTC. The whole variable domain, filled in from reference TRBV9 and TRBJ2-7, reads DSGVTQTPKHLITATGQRVTLRCSPRSGDLSVYWYQQSLDQGLQFLIQYYNGEERAKGNILERFSAQQFPDLHSELNLSSLELGDSALYFCASSPSVGGSSYEQYFGPGTRLTVT.

This chain links TRBV30 with TRBJ2-7; weak D call: TRBD2 (5 bases). Germline assignment: CDR1 GTSNPN and CDR2 SVGIG (reference sequence). The CDR3 is 13 residues long. The CDR3 coding sequence is TGTGCGGGAGCCGGGTCCATATCGGGCGAGCAGTACTTC. Translated: CAGAGSISGEQYF. Full variable domain (missing parts from reference TRBV30 and TRBJ2-7): SQTIHQWPATLVQPVGSPLSLECTVEGTSNPNLYWYRQAAGRGLQLLFYSVGIGQISSEVPQNLSASRPQDRQFILSSKKLLLSDSGFYLCAGAGSISGEQYFGPGTRLTVT.

V gene TRBV28 combines with J gene TRBJ2-5, with 10 bases matching TRBD2. The CDR3 extends over 15 amino acids. V lost 5 bases and J lost 4; bases outside the gene matches: 7. Germline V gives CDR1 MDHEN, CDR2 SYDVKM. The CDR3 loop is CASSDPSGSGETQYF. DNA for the CDR3: TGTGCCAGCAGTGATCCTAGCGGGAGCGGAGAGACCCAGTACTTC.

V is TRBV7-8 and J is TRBJ1-2; D unresolved. CDR1 SGHVS and CDR2 FQNEAQ come from the germline V gene. CDR3 size: 14 residues. Trimming removed 3 bases from V and 2 bases from J, with 10 bases in between. CDR3 bases: TGTGCCAGCAGCTTCTCGGAGGTAAACTATGGCTACACCTTC. Amino acids: CASSFSEVNYGYTF.

This clone has just one count. The chain uses TRBV7-9 and TRBJ1-2; TRBD1 might be the D (5 bases). Germline V gene sequence: CDR1 SEHNR, CDR2 FQNEAQ (reference sequence). V lost 10 bases and J lost 3, with 9 bases in between. The CDR3 totals 11 residues. CDR3 in amino acids: CAIGGDYGYTF. The CDR3, as DNA: TGTGCCATCGGGGGAGACTATGGCTACACCTTC.

This chain links TRBV12-3 or TRBV12-4 with TRBJ1-1; D gene ambiguous. The V gene lost 1 base and the J gene lost 6 bases, with 9 bases spanning the gap. This CDR3 is built from 13 residues. The CDR3, as DNA: TGTGCCAGCAGTTTAGGGAGTATATCTGAAGCTTTCTTT. Protein: CASSLGSISEAFF.

The rearrangement joins TRBV19 to TRBJ1-6; D remains ambiguous. The germline gives CDR1 LNHDA, CDR2 SQIVND (reference sequence). This CDR3 has 14 residues. V gave up 3 bases and J gave up 14 bases, with 17 bases separating them. Written as DNA, the CDR3 is TGTGCCAGTAGTATCACCCTTAATTCACGGGCCCTCCACTTT. It yields the protein CASSITLNSRALHF. Variable domain in full (rest from reference TRBV19 and TRBJ1-6): DGGITQSPKYLFRKEGQNVTLSCEQNLNHDAMYWYRQDPGQGLRLIYYSQIVNDFQKGDIAEGYSVSREKKESFPLTVTSAQKNPTAFYLCASSITLNSRALHFGNGTRLTVT.

This chain joins TRBV7-2 and TRBJ2-3; 7 nucleotides match TRBD2. The CDR3 sequence is 16 residues long. J gave up 6 bases and V 3 bases, and 12 bases lay outside the gene matches. CDR1 is SGHTA, CDR2 FQGNSA, per germline. The chain's CDR3 is CASSLGGRPSRDTQYF. In nucleotides, the CDR3 is TGTGCCAGCAGCTTGGGGGGGAGGCCCTCCAGGGATACGCAGTATTTT.

In this sample, this clone turned up once. The V gene is TRBV7-8, the J gene TRBJ1-2; D is ambiguous. The CDR3 spans 12 residues. Trimming stripped 5 bases from V and 8 bases from J, with 12 bases between. Germline V gene lookup returns CDR1 SGHVS and CDR2 FQNEAQ. The CDR3, as DNA: TGTGCCAGCAGCCTTGGCCTGGCCGGCTACACCTTC. Encoded protein: CASSLGLAGYTF.

This chain joins TRBV5-4 and TRBJ1-1, with a possible D match to TRBD1 (5 bases). The CDR3 is made up of 13 amino acids. V was cut by 4 bases and J by 4 bases, with 11 bases left in between. Per germline, CDR1 SGHNT and CDR2 YYREEE (reference sequence). CDR3 residues: CASSLDSPTEAFF. CDR3 bases: TGTGCCAGCAGCCTAGACAGTCCCACTGAAGCTTTCTTT. Using reference TRBV5-4 and TRBJ1-1 for the parts outside the CDR3, the full variable domain is ETGVTQSPTHLIKTRGQQVTLRCSSQSGHNTVSWYQQALGQGPQFIFQYYREEENGRGNFPPRFSGLQFPNYSSELNVNALELDDSALYLCASSLDSPTEAFFGQGTRLTVV.

The table lists this clone with a few counts. V is TRBV18 and J is TRBJ2-4; tentative D call: TRBD1 (5 bases). Germline V gene sequence: CDR1 KGHSH, CDR2 LQKENI. The V end lost 5 bases, the J end lost 0 bases, and 20 bases lay between the germline ends. CDR3 size: 18 residues. The CDR3 is CASSSTGTGLLAKNIQYF. In DNA, the CDR3 is TGTGCCAGCTCATCAACGGGCACAGGCCTTCTAGCCAAAAACATTCAGTACTTC. The full variable domain, its missing parts supplied by reference TRBV18 and TRBJ2-4, is NAGVMQNPRHLVRRRGQEARLRCSPMKGHSHVYWYRQLPEEGLKFMVYLQKENIIDESGMPKERFSAEFPKEGPSILRIQQVVRGDSAAYFCASSSTGTGLLAKNIQYFGAGTRLSVL.

This clone occurred once. The chain recombines TRBV7-9 with TRBJ1-2, with 7 positions matching TRBD1. The germline CDR1 and CDR2 sequences are SEHNR and FQNEAQ (reference sequence). Trimming cost V 6 bases and J 4 bases; bases outside gene matches: 8. The CDR3 has 14 amino acids. This CDR3 is CASRHQGDGYGYTF. The CDR3 DNA reads TGTGCCAGCAGGCACCAGGGGGACGGCTATGGCTACACCTTC.

This chain links TRBV28 with TRBJ2-3; TRBD2 matches 15 bases. Germline V gene sequence: CDR1 MDHEN, CDR2 SYDVKM. The V segment lost 6 bases and the J segment 2 bases; nucleotides outside the gene matches: 15. The length of the CDR3 is 20 residues. CDR3 nucleotide sequence: TGTGCCAGCAGCCCTAGACCGGGACTAGCGGGGGGAAAAGTCACAGATACGCAGTATTTT. This gives the protein CASSPRPGLAGGKVTDTQYF.

The rearrangement links TRBV7-8 to TRBJ2-2; D perhaps matches TRBD2 (6 bases). V lost 1 base to trimming and J lost 0 bases, with 6 bases between them. CDR1 and CDR2 (germline): SGHVS, FQNEAQ. The CDR3 totals 15 residues. CDR3 region: CASSLGTTNTGELFF. The CDR3 DNA sequence: TGTGCCAGCAGCTTAGGGACTACGAACACCGGGGAGCTGTTTTTT.